The present TCR beta chain was sequenced within a study of blood T cell repertoires in COVID-19. Study information: Samples taken during acute and convalescent COVID-19 were collected in the United States, Italy and Spain. PBMCs, B-cell-depleted T cells, or T cells provided the cDNA or gDNA that made up the material.

The data were produced by immunoSEQ multiplex PCR, yet TCRdb's version contains in-frame clones alone and is incomplete. The sample shows around 210,000 clones, 88% of them seen only once. In germline, CDR1 is SGHRS, CDR2 YFSETQ. With V trimmed by 2 bases and J by 0 bases, 10 bases remained unmatched. This CDR3 is built from 17 residues. The sequence was collected from a man aged 18 to 35 with active or convalescent COVID-19. This chain connects TRBV5-1 to TRBJ2-5; the match to TRBD1 covers 7 bases. Sample: peripheral blood. The CDR3 DNA sequence: TGCGCCAGCAGCTTCGAACCGGGACAGAGATACCAAGAGACCCAGTACTTC. Translation gives CASSFEPGQRYQETQYF. Based on the CDR3 plus reference TRBV5-1 and TRBJ2-5, the full variable domain is KAGVTQTPRYLIKTRGQQVTLSCSPISGHRSVSWYQQTPGQGLQFLFEYFSETQRNKGNFPGRFSGRQFSNSRSEMNVSTLELGDSALYLCASSFEPGQRYQETQYFGPGTRLLVL.